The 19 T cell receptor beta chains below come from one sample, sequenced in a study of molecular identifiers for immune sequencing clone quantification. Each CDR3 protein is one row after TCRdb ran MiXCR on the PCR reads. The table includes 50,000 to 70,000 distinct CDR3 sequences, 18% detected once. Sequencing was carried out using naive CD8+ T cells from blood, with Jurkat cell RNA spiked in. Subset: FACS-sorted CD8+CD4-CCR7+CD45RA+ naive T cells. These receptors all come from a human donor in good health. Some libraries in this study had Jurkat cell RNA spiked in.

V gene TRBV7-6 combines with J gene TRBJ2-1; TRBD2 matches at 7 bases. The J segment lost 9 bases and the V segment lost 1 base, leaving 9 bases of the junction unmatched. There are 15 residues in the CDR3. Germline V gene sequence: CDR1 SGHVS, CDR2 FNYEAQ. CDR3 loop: CASSLVAGGTSEQFF. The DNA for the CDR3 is TGTGCCAGCAGCTTAGTAGCGGGTGGAACTAGTGAGCAGTTCTTC.

CDR3 DNA sequence: TGTGCCAGCAGTCTCCGGATACGAATCGTCTACAATGAGCAGTTCTTC. Translated: CASSLRIRIVYNEQFF. The chain carries TRBV6-1 and TRBJ2-1, with D unresolved. The CDR3 totals 16 residues. With 5 bases removed from V and 3 bases from J, the gap between germline ends came to 17 bases. Germline V lookup: CDR1 MNHNS, CDR2 SASEGT.

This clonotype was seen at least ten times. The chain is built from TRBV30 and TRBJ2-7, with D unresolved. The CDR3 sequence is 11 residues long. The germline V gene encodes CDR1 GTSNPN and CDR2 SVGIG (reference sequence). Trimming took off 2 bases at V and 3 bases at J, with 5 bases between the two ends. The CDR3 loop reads CAWSLGYEQYF. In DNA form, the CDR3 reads TGTGCCTGGAGTCTCGGCTACGAGCAGTACTTC.

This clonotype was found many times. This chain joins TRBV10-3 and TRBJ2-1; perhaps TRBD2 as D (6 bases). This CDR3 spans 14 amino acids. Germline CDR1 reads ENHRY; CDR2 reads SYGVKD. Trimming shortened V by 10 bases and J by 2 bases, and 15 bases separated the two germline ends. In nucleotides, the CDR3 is TGTGCCACCGGGGATGAGCGGGCCTACAATGAGCAGTTCTTC. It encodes CATGDERAYNEQFF.

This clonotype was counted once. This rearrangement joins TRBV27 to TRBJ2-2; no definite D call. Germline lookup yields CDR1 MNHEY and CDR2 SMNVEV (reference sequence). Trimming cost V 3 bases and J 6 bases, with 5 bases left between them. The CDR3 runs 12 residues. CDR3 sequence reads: CASSFYAGELFF. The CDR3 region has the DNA TGTGCCAGCAGTTTCTACGCCGGGGAGCTGTTTTTT.

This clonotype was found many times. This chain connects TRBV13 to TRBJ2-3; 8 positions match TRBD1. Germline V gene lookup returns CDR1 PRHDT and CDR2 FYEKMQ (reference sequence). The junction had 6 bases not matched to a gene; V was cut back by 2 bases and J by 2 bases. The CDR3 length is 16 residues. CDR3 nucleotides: TGTGCCAGCAGCTTAACAGGGGGAGGTTTCACAGATACGCAGTATTTT. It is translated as CASSLTGGGFTDTQYF.

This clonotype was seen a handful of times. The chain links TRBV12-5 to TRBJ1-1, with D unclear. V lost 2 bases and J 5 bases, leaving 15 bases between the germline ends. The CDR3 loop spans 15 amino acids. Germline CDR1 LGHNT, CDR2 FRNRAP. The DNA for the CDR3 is TGTGCTAGTGGTTTGCAGATAATGGTCAATACTGAAGCTTTCTTT. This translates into CASGLQIMVNTEAFF.

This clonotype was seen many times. The CDR3 here is CASSLVSGRTEAFF. In DNA form, the CDR3 reads TGTGCCAGCAGCTTGGTTTCTGGGCGGACTGAAGCTTTCTTT. This chain connects TRBV5-4 to TRBJ1-1; D is unclear. Germline CDR1 reads SGHNT; CDR2 reads YYREEE (reference sequence). This CDR3 region has 14 residues. The V and J ends lost 0 bases and 5 bases respectively, with 11 bases between them. Filled out from reference TRBV5-4 and TRBJ1-1, the complete variable domain reads ETGVTQSPTHLIKTRGQQVTLRCSSQSGHNTVSWYQQALGQGPQFIFQYYREEENGRGNFPPRFSGLQFPNYSSELNVNALELDDSALYLCASSLVSGRTEAFFGQGTRLTVV.

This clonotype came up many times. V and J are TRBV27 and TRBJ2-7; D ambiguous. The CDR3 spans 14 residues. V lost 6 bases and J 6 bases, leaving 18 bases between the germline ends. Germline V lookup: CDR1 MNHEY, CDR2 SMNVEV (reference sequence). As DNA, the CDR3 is TGTGCCAGCAGCTCTAGTCCCACCCGGACCGAGCAGTACTTC. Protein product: CASSSSPTRTEQYF.

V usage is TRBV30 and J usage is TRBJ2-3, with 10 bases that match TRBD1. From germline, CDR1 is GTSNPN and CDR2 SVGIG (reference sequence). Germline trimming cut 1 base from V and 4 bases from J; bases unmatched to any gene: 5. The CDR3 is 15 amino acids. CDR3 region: CAWSAGTGVPDTQYF. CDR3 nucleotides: TGTGCCTGGAGTGCCGGGACAGGGGTCCCAGATACGCAGTATTTT.

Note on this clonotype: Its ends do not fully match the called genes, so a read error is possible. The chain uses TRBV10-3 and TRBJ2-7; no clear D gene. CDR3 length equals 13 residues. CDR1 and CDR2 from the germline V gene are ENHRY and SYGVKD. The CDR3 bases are TGTGCCATCAGTGACACCGGAGCCTACGAGCAGCACTTC. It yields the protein CAISDTGAYEQHF.

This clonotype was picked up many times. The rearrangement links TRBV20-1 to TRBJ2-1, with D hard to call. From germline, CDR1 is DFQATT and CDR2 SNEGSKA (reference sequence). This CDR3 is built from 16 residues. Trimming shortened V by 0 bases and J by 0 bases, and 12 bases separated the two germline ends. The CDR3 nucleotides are TGCAGTGCTAGAGAGGGGATCCGAAGCTCCTACAATGAGCAGTTCTTC. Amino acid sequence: CSAREGIRSSYNEQFF.

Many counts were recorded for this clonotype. The CDR3 protein is CAISRGPETQYF. Written as DNA, the CDR3 is TGTGCCATCAGTCGGGGACCGGAGACCCAGTACTTC. The chain is built from TRBV10-3 and TRBJ2-5, with D possibly called TRBD1 or TRBD2 (5 bases each). V was trimmed by 5 bases and J by 5 bases, leaving 9 bases between them. The CDR3 sequence is 12 residues long. Germline CDR1 reads ENHRY; CDR2 reads SYGVKD.

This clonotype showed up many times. The CDR3, as DNA: TGCAGTGCTAGAGGACTAGCGGGTACCAACCTTCCCGAGCAGTACTTC. Protein: CSARGLAGTNLPEQYF. V is TRBV20-1 and J is TRBJ2-7; 10 positions agree with TRBD2. This CDR3 contains 16 residues. J was trimmed by 6 bases and V by 1 base; bases with no gene match: 12. CDR1 DFQATT and CDR2 SNEGSKA come from the germline V gene (reference sequence).

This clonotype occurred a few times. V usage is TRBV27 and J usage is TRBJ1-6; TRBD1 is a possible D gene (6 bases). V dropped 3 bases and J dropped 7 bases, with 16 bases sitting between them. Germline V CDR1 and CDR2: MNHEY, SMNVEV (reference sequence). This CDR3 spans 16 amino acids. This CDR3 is CASSLGTGLWNSPLHF. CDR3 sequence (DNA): TGTGCCAGCAGTTTGGGAACAGGGTTGTGGAATTCACCCCTCCACTTT.

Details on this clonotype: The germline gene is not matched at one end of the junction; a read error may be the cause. The CDR3 DNA sequence: TGTGTCAGCAGCTTAGAACTTGCCTCGTACGAGCAGTACTTC. This codes for CVSSLELASYEQYF. The chain has TRBV11-2 and TRBJ2-7; no clear D. In germline, CDR1 is SGHAT, CDR2 FQNNGV. The CDR3 runs to 14 residues. Using reference TRBV11-2 and TRBJ2-7 for the parts outside the CDR3, the full variable domain is EAGVAQSPRYKIIEKRQSVAFWCNPISGHATLYWYQQILGQGPKLLIQFQNNGVVDDSQLPKDRFSAERLKGVDSTLKIQPAKLEDSAVYLCVSSLELASYEQYFGPGTRLTVT.

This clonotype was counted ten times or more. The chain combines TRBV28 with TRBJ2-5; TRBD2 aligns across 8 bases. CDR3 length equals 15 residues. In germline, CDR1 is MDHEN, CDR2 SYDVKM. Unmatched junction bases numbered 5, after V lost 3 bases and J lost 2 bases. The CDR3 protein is CASSLSSGLQETQYF. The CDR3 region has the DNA TGTGCCAGCAGTTTGTCTAGCGGGTTACAAGAGACCCAGTACTTC.

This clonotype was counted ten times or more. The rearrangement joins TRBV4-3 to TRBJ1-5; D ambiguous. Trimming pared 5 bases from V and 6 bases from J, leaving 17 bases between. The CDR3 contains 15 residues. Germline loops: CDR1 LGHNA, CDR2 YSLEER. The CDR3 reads CASSAYLAVGQPQHF. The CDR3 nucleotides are TGCGCCAGCAGCGCCTACCTAGCGGTTGGTCAGCCCCAGCATTTT.

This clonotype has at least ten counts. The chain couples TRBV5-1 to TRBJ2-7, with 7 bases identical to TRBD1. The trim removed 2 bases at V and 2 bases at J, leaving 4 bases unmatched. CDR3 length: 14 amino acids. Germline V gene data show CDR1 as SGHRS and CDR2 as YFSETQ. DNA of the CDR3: TGCGCCAGCAGCTTCAGGGGGACCACCTACGAGCAGTACTTC. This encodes CASSFRGTTYEQYF.